A selection of T cell receptor beta chains follows, all from one sample in a study of technical replicates of blood from several donors. The assay was immunoSEQ multiplex PCR, and TCRdb's table has in-frame clones only and misses some. The table records more than 65,000 clones, 97% of them present only once. Sequencing was done on a sample of T cells isolated from PBMCs. Source of these receptors: a human donor in good health. CDR3s include the opening cysteine and the closing phenylalanine or tryptophan. D genes are given only for firm matches. Rows may omit the clone size; those that give it use once, few, many or a size class.

TRBV5-1	TRBD1	TRBJ2-1	NA	TGCGCCAGCAGCCGCCTCAACAGGGGGGCCTACAATGAGCAGTTCTTC	CASSRLNRGAYNEQFF
TRBV5-1	NA	TRBJ1-3	NA	TGCGCCAGCAGCTTGGGGGCCACTGGAAACACCATATATTTT	CASSLGATGNTIYF
TRBV11-2	TRBD1	TRBJ2-7	NA	TGTGCCAGCAGCTTAGTAGGGACAGCAACCTACGAGCAGTACTTC	CASSLVGTATYEQYF
TRBV19	NA	TRBJ2-5	NA	TGTGCCAGTAGTATAGATAGGGGGGGGACCCAGTACTTC	CASSIDRGGTQYF
TRBV28	TRBD2	TRBJ2-1	NA	TGTGCCAGCAGTTCTAGCGGGAGCAATGAGCAGTTCTTC	CASSSSGSNEQFF
TRBV4-1	NA	TRBJ1-2	NA	TGCGCCAGCAGCCAACAAATATTTAGGAGGAACTATGGCTACACCTTC	CASSQQIFRRNYGYTF
TRBV29-1	TRBD2	TRBJ2-1	NA	TGCAGCGTTGAGGGATCTCCGGCTCTAGCGGGAAAATCGGGCGATGAGCAGTTCTTC	CSVEGSPALAGKSGDEQFF
TRBV6-5	TRBD1	TRBJ2-7	NA	TGTGCCAGCAGTTCGGACAGGGGGCATATGGACGAGCAGTACTTC	CASSSDRGHMDEQYF
TRBV9	TRBD1	TRBJ2-3	NA	TGTGCCAGCAGCGTAAGACCGGGACAGGGAATAGATACGCAGTATTTT	CASSVRPGQGIDTQYF
TRBV13	NA	TRBJ1-1	NA	TGTGCCAGCAGCTTACCCCGAGGAGATGAAGCTTTCTTT	CASSLPRGDEAFF
TRBV7-9	TRBD2	TRBJ2-3	NA	TGTGCCAGCCTCTCATACACTAGCGGGGGGCGCACAGATACGCAGTATTTT	CASLSYTSGGRTDTQYF
TRBV19	TRBD1	TRBJ1-2	NA	TGTGCCAGCTTGGGACAGCCCTATGGCTACACCTTC	CASLGQPYGYTF
TRBV7-8	NA	TRBJ2-5	NA	TGTGCCAGCAGCCCATTCAAGGGGGAGACCCAGTACTTC	CASSPFKGETQYF
TRBV2	TRBD1	TRBJ2-3	NA	TGTGCCAGCAGTAGGGACAGACATACGCAGTATTTT	CASSRDRHTQYF
TRBV28	NA	TRBJ2-3	NA	TGTGCCAGCAGTTTAGGAGGGGTAACAGATACGCAGTATTTT	CASSLGGVTDTQYF
TRBV12-5	TRBD1	TRBJ1-3	NA	TGTGCTAGTGGTTTGTCCGGGACAGTCGGAAACACCATATATTTT	CASGLSGTVGNTIYF
TRBV5-6	NA	TRBJ2-7	NA	TGTGCCAGCAGCTACCGACTGGGACAAGTCTACGAGCAGTACTTC	CASSYRLGQVYEQYF
TRBV11-2	TRBD2	TRBJ2-1	NA	TGTGCCAGCAGCTTAGGGCTAGCGGGAGACGATGAGCAGTTCTTC	CASSLGLAGDDEQFF
TRBV10-3	TRBD1	TRBJ1-1	once	TGTGCCATCAACAAACAGGGGCAGAACACTGAAGCTTTCTTT	CAINKQGQNTEAFF
TRBV7-2	TRBD1	TRBJ2-2	NA	TGTGCCAGCAGCAGACAGGGGATCGGGGAGCTGTTTTTT	CASSRQGIGELFF
TRBV12-5	NA	TRBJ1-1	NA	TGTGCTAGTGGTAAACAGGGAACGGCTGAAGCTTTCTTT	CASGKQGTAEAFF
TRBV28	NA	TRBJ1-5	NA	TGTGCCAGCAGTTTCCCCGGGGGAGGTCAGCCCCAGCATTTT	CASSFPGGGQPQHF